This entry lists 24 T cell receptor beta chains sequenced from one sample in a study of neoadjuvant anti-PD-1 for oral cavity cancer. Clones were sequenced by immunoSEQ multiplex PCR, and TCRdb holds only the in-frame ones, with some missing. This sample has around 15,000 clones, with less than 80% found just once. The source was PBMCs, collected before nivolumab (anti-PD-1) treatment. These receptor sequences come from a person between 40 and 85 years old with oral cavity squamous cell carcinoma.

CDR3 amino acids: CASSLHSGTETQYF. The CDR3 DNA reads as TGCGCCAGCAGCCTGCATAGCGGGACGGAGACCCAGTACTTC. This chain connects TRBV5-1 to TRBJ2-5; 8 bases line up with TRBD2. J gave up 5 bases and V 4 bases, and 7 bases lay outside the gene matches. The CDR3 extends over 14 amino acids. Germline CDR1 and CDR2: SGHRS and YFSETQ.

The chain recombines TRBV5-5 with TRBJ2-7, with D unclear. Trimming removed 0 bases at V and 2 bases at J, with 12 bases between. Germline V gives CDR1 SGHKS, CDR2 YYEKEE (reference sequence). This CDR3 contains 15 residues. CDR3 residues: CASSLVAGDPYEQYF. As DNA, the CDR3 is TGTGCCAGCAGCTTGGTAGCTGGGGATCCCTACGAGCAGTACTTC.

The V and J genes are TRBV5-1 and TRBJ2-2; no firm D call. The CDR3 runs 14 residues. V lost 2 bases and J lost 1, with 6 bases in between. In germline, CDR1 is SGHRS, CDR2 YFSETQ. DNA for the CDR3: TGCGCCAGCAGCTTCCTCTTGAACACCGGGGAGCTGTTTTTT. It codes for CASSFLLNTGELFF.

The chain carries TRBV6-5 and TRBJ2-2; D unresolved. V was trimmed by 6 bases and J by 5 bases, leaving 13 bases between them. Germline lookup yields CDR1 MNHEY and CDR2 SVGAGI. The CDR3 contains 14 residues. CDR3 sequence reads: CASSTLGLTGELFF. The CDR3 DNA reads as TGTGCCAGCAGCACCCTCGGGCTAACCGGGGAGCTGTTTTTT.

This clone was counted only a few times. CDR3 region: CASNQQGAREDTQYF. The CDR3 nucleotides are TGTGCCAGCAACCAACAGGGGGCGAGGGAAGATACGCAGTATTTT. This chain uses TRBV5-8 with TRBJ2-3, with 9 positions matching TRBD1. The germline CDR1 and CDR2 sequences are SGHTS and YDEGEE. The length of the CDR3 is 15 residues. V was pared by 6 bases and J by 5 bases, with 10 bases of the junction left unmatched.

V is TRBV5-6 and J is TRBJ2-7; 9 bases line up with TRBD1. The CDR3 is 16 amino acids. V was pared by 3 bases and J by 1 base, with 8 bases of the junction left unmatched. Germline V gene sequence: CDR1 SGHDT, CDR2 YYEEEE. Here the CDR3 DNA reads TGTGCCAGCAGCTCCGAGGACAGGGGAGAATCCTACGAGCAGTACTTC. This encodes CASSSEDRGESYEQYF.

Only one count was recorded for this clone. The chain carries TRBV11-3 and TRBJ1-4, with D perhaps matching TRBD1 (5 bases). This CDR3 comprises 19 residues. Germline CDR1 and CDR2: SGHNT and YENEEA. With 4 bases removed from V and 0 bases from J, the gap between germline ends came to 21 bases. The CDR3 reads CASSSTQGVTDPTNEKLFF. The CDR3 bases are TGTGCCAGCAGCTCGACCCAGGGAGTAACGGACCCAACTAATGAAAAACTGTTTTTT.

CDR3 DNA: TGTGCCATCAGTGAGTCGCAGCGGGAGGGCGATACGCAGTATTTT. Translating gives CAISESQREGDTQYF. The rearrangement links TRBV10-3 to TRBJ2-3, with 10 bases fitting TRBD2. The CDR3 has 15 amino acids. J was trimmed by 6 bases and V by 0 bases; bases with no gene match: 3. CDR1 and CDR2 from the germline V gene are ENHRY and SYGVKD.

The chain has TRBV21-1 and TRBJ2-7. TRBV21-1 is a documented pseudogene. This CDR3 has 14 residues. The CDR3 sequence is CASSIGLIPYEQYF. CDR3 in DNA: TGTGCCAGCAGCATAGGGCTTATACCCTACGAGCAGTACTTC.

The rearrangement links TRBV30 to TRBJ1-1; no clear D gene. CDR3 length equals 13 residues. The germline V and J ends were trimmed by 3 bases and 9 bases, with 17 bases remaining between them. CDR1 is GTSNPN, CDR2 SVGIG, per germline (reference sequence). The CDR3, as DNA: TGTGCCTGGAGCCCGGGCCAAGAAAGGAAAGCTTTCTTT. It encodes CAWSPGQERKAFF.

This clone was detected a few times. The rearrangement joins TRBV5-1 to TRBJ2-7, with 7 bases fitting TRBD2. The CDR3 is made up of 15 amino acids. CDR1 is SGHRS, CDR2 YFSETQ, per germline. The J segment lost 6 bases and the V segment lost 5 bases, leaving 14 bases of the junction unmatched. For the CDR3, the DNA is TGCGCCAGCAGACCCCGGGAGGAGTCCGAGGCCGAGCAGTACTTC. This translates into CASRPREESEAEQYF.

The chain links TRBV5-4 to TRBJ2-7; D unclear. The germline V gene has CDR1 SGHNT and CDR2 YYREEE (reference sequence). V was trimmed by 4 bases and J by 6 bases, leaving 23 bases between them. The CDR3 runs 16 residues. The CDR3 here is CASSERNKGSKSEQYF. CDR3 nucleotides: TGTGCCAGCAGCGAACGTAACAAGGGTTCTAAGAGCGAGCAGTACTTC.

This clone was detected a few times. CDR3 loop: CASTPGTSSYEQYF. CDR3 bases: TGCGCCAGCACCCCCGGGACTAGCTCCTACGAGCAGTACTTC. The chain links TRBV4-1 to TRBJ2-7; TRBD2 aligns across 8 bases. The germline V gene encodes CDR1 MGHRA and CDR2 YSYEKL. Trimming removed 7 bases from V and 0 bases from J; junction bases left unmatched: 5. The CDR3 contains 14 residues.

The chain couples TRBV4-1 to TRBJ2-1; D is unclear. Trimming stripped 0 bases from V and 5 bases from J, with 17 bases between. The CDR3 length is 17 residues. Per germline, CDR1 MGHRA and CDR2 YSYEKL. The CDR3 DNA follows: TGCGCCAGCAGCCAAGATTCTGAGACAAGAGCCCACAATGAGCAGTTCTTC. Amino acids: CASSQDSETRAHNEQFF.

The V gene is TRBV5-1, the J gene TRBJ2-2; possibly TRBD1 or TRBD2 for D (5 bases each). The CDR3 is made up of 18 amino acids. From germline, CDR1 is SGHRS and CDR2 YFSETQ. Trimming stripped 0 bases from V and 3 bases from J, with 18 bases between. The CDR3 DNA reads as TGCGCCAGCAGCTTGGTGGGGTCCTGGGACCGTTACACCGGGGAGCTGTTTTTT. Its protein product is CASSLVGSWDRYTGELFF.

V and J are TRBV28 and TRBJ2-5; weak D call: TRBD1 (6 bases). The CDR3 is 14 residues long. V lost 5 bases and J 4 bases, leaving 14 bases between the germline ends. Germline CDR1 is MDHEN and CDR2 is SYDVKM. The chain's CDR3 is CASSLGQGTETQYF. The CDR3 nucleotides are TGTGCCAGCAGTCTGGGTCAGGGGACAGAGACCCAGTACTTC. The variable domain in full, completed from reference TRBV28 and TRBJ2-5, reads DVKVTQSSRYLVKRTGEKVFLECVQDMDHENMFWYRQDPGLGLRLIYFSYDVKMKEKGDIPEGYSVSREKKERFSLILESASTNQTSMYLCASSLGQGTETQYFGPGTRLLVL.

The chain is built from TRBV2 and TRBJ1-5; D ambiguous. Germline CDR1 SNHLY, CDR2 FYNNEI. Trimming removed 4 bases from V and 4 bases from J, with 11 bases in between. The CDR3 contains 14 residues. The CDR3, as DNA: TGTGCCAGCAGTGGGGAGGCCCTGAATCAGCCCCAGCATTTT. Its translation is CASSGEALNQPQHF.

CDR3 DNA sequence: TGTGCCAGCAGTAGGGCCCGGGGTGAAGCTTTCTTT. Protein sequence: CASSRARGEAFF. The chain joins TRBV27 to TRBJ1-1, with D uncertain. The CDR3 loop spans 12 amino acids. Germline V gives CDR1 MNHEY, CDR2 SMNVEV (reference sequence). The V end lost 5 bases, the J end lost 7 bases, and 11 bases lay between the germline ends.

This clone was seen more than once but under ten times. The rearrangement joins TRBV11-2 to TRBJ2-5; TRBD2 matches at 8 bases. Germline V gene lookup returns CDR1 SGHAT and CDR2 FQNNGV. V was clipped by 5 bases and J by 4 bases; unmatched bases: 9. The CDR3 loop spans 15 amino acids. For the CDR3, the DNA is TGTGCCAGCAGCACCCTGGAACGGGGGGGAGAGACCCAGTACTTC. This translates into CASSTLERGGETQYF. Full variable domain (outside the CDR3, taken from reference TRBV11-2 and TRBJ2-5): EAGVAQSPRYKIIEKRQSVAFWCNPISGHATLYWYQQILGQGPKLLIQFQNNGVVDDSQLPKDRFSAERLKGVDSTLKIQPAKLEDSAVYLCASSTLERGGETQYFGPGTRLLVL.

The chain links TRBV19 to TRBJ2-1, with D perhaps matching TRBD1 (6 bases). The V end lost 5 bases, the J end lost 0 bases, and 20 bases lay between the germline ends. CDR3 length equals 18 residues. CDR1 and CDR2 from the germline V gene are LNHDA and SQIVND (reference sequence). CDR3 sequence reads: CASSFPGDISSSYNEQFF. CDR3 DNA: TGTGCCAGTAGTTTCCCCGGGGACATTTCTAGCTCCTACAATGAGCAGTTCTTC.

The rearrangement joins TRBV5-1 to TRBJ2-3; 8 bases line up with TRBD2. From germline, CDR1 is SGHRS and CDR2 YFSETQ. V was clipped by 6 bases and J by 2 bases; unmatched bases: 11. This CDR3 has 16 amino acids. CDR3 region: CASKGYAGGYTDTQYF. Here the CDR3 DNA reads TGCGCCAGCAAGGGATACGCGGGAGGATACACAGATACGCAGTATTTT.

The V call is TRBV10-3, the J call TRBJ1-1; no definite D call. The CDR3 has 14 residues. Trimming stripped 3 bases from V and 1 base from J, with 9 bases between. The V gene's germline CDR1 is ENHRY and CDR2 SYGVKD. The chain's CDR3 is CAISEAQRNTEAFF. In DNA form, the CDR3 reads TGTGCCATCAGTGAAGCACAGAGGAACACTGAAGCTTTCTTT.

V gene TRBV21-1 combines with J gene TRBJ2-7; TRBD1 is the table's D call, not checked against the DNA. TRBV21-1 counts as a pseudogene. This CDR3 has 14 amino acids. The DNA for the CDR3 is TGTGCCAGCAGGATCGGGACAGGGATCCACGAGCAGTACTTC. This gives the protein CASRIGTGIHEQYF.

This rearrangement joins TRBV28 to TRBJ2-7; 10 bases line up with TRBD1. V trimming: 7 bases; J trimming: 4 bases; junction bases outside the gene matches: 7. The germline V gene encodes CDR1 MDHEN and CDR2 SYDVKM. The CDR3 is made up of 14 amino acids. The CDR3 bases are TGTGCCAGCACGACAGGGGGCGCTGGATACGAGCAGTACTTC. Translation: CASTTGGAGYEQYF.